The clone carrying this TCR beta chain was counted a few times. The antigen remains undetermined. This CDR3 spans 15 amino acids. Trimming pared 3 bases from V and 0 bases from J, leaving 9 bases between. Germline V gene lookup returns CDR1 SNHLY and CDR2 FYNNEI. This sample is part of a study of identical twins. Points from the study as a whole: Cord blood beta clonotypes that were abundant carried fewer insertions, and memory repertoires showed no such trend.

Template switching added a universal primer site, and cDNA bore unique molecular identifiers. MiXCR was run by TCRdb on the 5' RACE reads, yielding one entry per CDR3 protein. The sample gives roughly 250,000 distinct CDR3 sequences, about an eighth of which show up once; under 9.5% is in the top ten. The donor group consisted entirely of healthy Caucasians. This chain links TRBV2 with TRBJ1-5; TRBD1 is a possible D gene (6 bases). The clonotype originates from a woman aged 18 to 35 in good health. Specimen: memory (CD45RO+) T cells sorted from blood. In DNA, the CDR3 is TGTGCCAGCAGTGACACAGGGCCTAGCAATCAGCCCCAGCATTTT. This translates into CASSDTGPSNQPQHF.